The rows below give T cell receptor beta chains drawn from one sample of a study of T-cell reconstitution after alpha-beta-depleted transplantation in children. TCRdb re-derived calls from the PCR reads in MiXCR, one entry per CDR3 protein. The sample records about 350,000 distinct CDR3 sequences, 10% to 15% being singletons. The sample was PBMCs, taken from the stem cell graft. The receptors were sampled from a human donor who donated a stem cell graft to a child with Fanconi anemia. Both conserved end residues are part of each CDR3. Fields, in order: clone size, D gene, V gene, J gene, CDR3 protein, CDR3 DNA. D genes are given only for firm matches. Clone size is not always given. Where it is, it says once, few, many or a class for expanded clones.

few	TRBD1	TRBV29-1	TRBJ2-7	CSVEEDRSTTYEQYF	TGCAGCGTTGAAGAGGACAGGAGCACGACCTACGAGCAGTACTTC
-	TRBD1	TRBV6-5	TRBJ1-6	CASSYSGTGESPLHF	TGTGCCAGCAGTTACTCTGGGACAGGGGAGTCACCCCTCCACTTT
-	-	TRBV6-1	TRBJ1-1	CASSEALRGRNTEAFF	TGTGCCAGCAGTGAAGCGCTTAGGGGTCGGAACACTGAAGCTTTCTTT
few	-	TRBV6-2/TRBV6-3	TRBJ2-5	CASSYSSPWAQYF	TGTGCCAGCAGTTACTCGAGTCCGTGGGCCCAGTACTTC
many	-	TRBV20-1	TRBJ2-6	CSASQGFSGANVLTF	TGCAGTGCCTCGCAGGGCTTCTCTGGGGCCAACGTCCTGACTTTC
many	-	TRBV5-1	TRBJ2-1	CASSLLRGSSYNEQFF	TGCGCCAGCAGCTTGCTTCGGGGGAGCTCCTACAATGAGCAGTTCTTC
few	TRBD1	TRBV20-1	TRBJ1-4	CSARIRTGVEKLFF	TGCAGTGCTAGGATAAGGACAGGGGTTGAAAAACTGTTTTTT
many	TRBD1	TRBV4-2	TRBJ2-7	CASSQGQGPRSYEQYF	TGTGCCAGCAGCCAAGGACAGGGGCCGCGCTCCTACGAGCAGTACTTC
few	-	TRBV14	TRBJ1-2	CASSQPALYGYTF	TGTGCCAGCAGCCAACCTGCCCTCTATGGCTACACCTTC
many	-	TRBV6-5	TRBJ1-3	CASRATGGGNTIYF	TGTGCCAGCAGGGCAACGGGGGGAGGAAACACCATATATTTT
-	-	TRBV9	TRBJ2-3	CASSTRGLTDTQYF	TGTGCCAGCAGCACCAGGGGTTTGACAGATACGCAGTATTTT